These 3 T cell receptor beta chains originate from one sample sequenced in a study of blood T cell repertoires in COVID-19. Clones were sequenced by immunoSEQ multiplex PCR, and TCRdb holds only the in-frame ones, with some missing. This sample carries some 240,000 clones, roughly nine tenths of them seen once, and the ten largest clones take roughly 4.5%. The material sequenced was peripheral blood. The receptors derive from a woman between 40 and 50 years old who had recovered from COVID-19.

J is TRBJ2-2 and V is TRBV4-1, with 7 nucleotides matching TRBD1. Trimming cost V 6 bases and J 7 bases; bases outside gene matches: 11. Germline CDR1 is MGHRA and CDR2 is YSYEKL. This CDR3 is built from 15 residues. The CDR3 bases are TGCGCCAGCAGGTATACGGAAGGGGGCGTCGGGGAGCTGTTTTTT. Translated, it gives CASRYTEGGVGELFF.

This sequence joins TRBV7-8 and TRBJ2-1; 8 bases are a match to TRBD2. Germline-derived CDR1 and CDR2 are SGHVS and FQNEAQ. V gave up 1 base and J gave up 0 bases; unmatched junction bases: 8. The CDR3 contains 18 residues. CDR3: CASSLGHAAGVSYNEQFF. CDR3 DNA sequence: TGTGCCAGCAGCTTAGGGCATGCAGCGGGGGTCTCCTACAATGAGCAGTTCTTC.

The CDR3 protein is CASSLDRGTGYGYTF. The CDR3 DNA reads TGTGCCAGCAGCTTAGACAGGGGAACGGGCTATGGCTACACCTTC. V usage is TRBV7-3 and J usage is TRBJ1-2; 8 bases are a match to TRBD1. This CDR3 comprises 15 residues. V lost 2 bases, J lost 4 bases, and 6 bases stayed unmatched. Germline V gene lookup returns CDR1 SGHTA and CDR2 FQGTGA.